The next 8 T cell receptor beta chains were all read from a single sample in a study of blood T cells in healthy people across ages. Through a sample-barcoded 5' primer and a J-beta primer mix, a second PCR was run for roughly 6 to 11 cycles. In TCRdb, the 5' RACE reads were re-called with MiXCR into one record per CDR3 protein. The table lists some 750,000 distinct CDR3 sequences, 22% of them singletons. Sequences were obtained from blood. Receptors originate from a man between 65 and 79 years old in good health.

This clonotype was detected a few times. The chain has TRBV20-1 and TRBJ1-6; tentative D call: TRBD1 (6 bases). This CDR3 contains 16 residues. Trimming cost V 1 base and J 7 bases, with 17 bases left between them. Germline V lookup: CDR1 DFQATT, CDR2 SNEGSKA (reference sequence). The CDR3 region is CSARGGLGAFNSPLHF. The CDR3 nucleotides are TGCAGTGCTAGAGGGGGACTGGGGGCATTCAATTCACCCCTCCACTTT.

This chain joins TRBV6-5 and TRBJ2-1; the D is unclear. V lost 4 bases to trimming and J lost 0 bases, with 7 bases between them. Germline CDR1 and CDR2: MNHEY and SVGAGI. This CDR3 region has 14 residues. The CDR3 nucleotides read TGTGCCAGCAGTTCCCACGGCTCCTACAATGAGCAGTTCTTC. This encodes CASSSHGSYNEQFF.

Many counts were recorded for this clonotype. The chain links TRBV14 to TRBJ2-3; D call uncertain. The V end was cut by 4 bases, the J end by 6 bases, with 8 bases between. Germline CDR1 SGHDN, CDR2 FVKESK. The CDR3 is made up of 12 amino acids. CDR3 DNA: TGTGCCAGCAGCCTCCACCCGGATACGCAGTATTTT. Translation gives CASSLHPDTQYF.

This clonotype was recorded many times. One end of the junction fails to match germline, which may point to a read error. The chain recombines TRBV5-1 with TRBJ1-1; D is undetermined. Germline V lookup: CDR1 SGHRS, CDR2 YFSETQ. This CDR3 spans 12 amino acids. CDR3 bases: TGTGCCAGCAGCTCCGGGAGAACTGAAGCTTTCTTT. Its translation: CASSSGRTEAFF.

This clonotype was counted between two and nine times. The DNA for the CDR3 is TGTGCCAGCAGTGAAGCGCGGGAAAAACTGTTTTTT. Translation gives CASSEAREKLFF. This chain uses TRBV2 with TRBJ1-4; no clear D gene. From germline, CDR1 is SNHLY and CDR2 FYNNEI. There are 12 residues in the CDR3. With 0 bases removed from V and 8 bases from J, the gap between germline ends came to 4 bases.

This clonotype showed up just a few times. The DNA of the CDR3 is TGTGCCAGCAGCGTAGAGGGGGGGCTGATACTGAAATCTGGGGCCAACGTCCTGACTTTC. Translation: CASSVEGGLILKSGANVLTF. V and J are TRBV9 and TRBJ2-6, with D possibly TRBD2 on 7 matching bases. CDR3 length: 20 amino acids. Germline V CDR1 and CDR2: SGDLS, YYNGEE. The V and J ends lost 0 bases and 1 base respectively, with 20 bases between them.

V and J are TRBV20-1 and TRBJ2-1, with D maybe TRBD1 (7 bases). This CDR3 has 14 amino acids. The germline gives CDR1 DFQATT, CDR2 SNEGSKA (reference sequence). V was trimmed by 6 bases and J by 4 bases, leaving 16 bases between them. The CDR3 DNA sequence: TGCAGTGCCCCAGGGGGGCAGGGTTACAATGAGCAGTTCTTC. Protein: CSAPGGQGYNEQFF.

This clonotype was detected only a few times. V and J are TRBV20-1 and TRBJ1-5, with no clear D. V was clipped by 4 bases and J by 0 bases, with 7 bases between them. The CDR3 runs 13 residues. In germline, CDR1 is DFQATT, CDR2 SNEGSKA (reference sequence). The DNA of the CDR3 is TGCAGTGCTAAGGCCTATAGCAATCAGCCCCAGCATTTT. This sequence encodes CSAKAYSNQPQHF.